These T cell receptor beta chains were read from a single sample in a study of STAT3 mutations in large granular lymphocyte leukemia. Sequenced by immunoSEQ multiplex PCR; TCRdb stores in-frame clones only, minus some. The sample records about 1,900 clones, around 60% being singletons. Sequencing was carried out using peripheral blood mononuclear cells. Receptors were obtained from a man aged 55 to 69 with T-cell large granular lymphocyte leukemia. Some clones in this sample may be carry-over from other donors' samples. CDR3s include the opening cysteine and the closing phenylalanine or tryptophan.

CDR3 protein | J gene | V gene
CASSPPGRETQYF | TRBJ2-5 | TRBV6-6
CAWTNRSSGNTIYF | TRBJ1-3 | TRBV30
CASSVRTADSPLHF | TRBJ1-6 | TRBV9
CASSLGRGGSPLHF | TRBJ1-6 | TRBV7-3
CASSLGDFYEQYF | TRBJ2-7 | TRBV5-4
CAISETREPQHF | TRBJ1-5 | TRBV10-3
CASSIGHQGNQPQHF | TRBJ1-5 | TRBV27
CASSGQGARGETQYF | TRBJ2-5 | TRBV25-1
CASSQGWRDYGYTF | TRBJ1-2 | TRBV4-3
CASSLLSGGPYEQYF | TRBJ2-7 | TRBV5-4
CSVKDSSGANVLTF | TRBJ2-6 | TRBV29-1
CASSLGQGIGGYTF | TRBJ1-2 | TRBV18
CASSQTVGDTQYF | TRBJ2-3 | TRBV18
CASSYPTATDTQYF | TRBJ2-3 | TRBV11-2
CSVSGGTF | TRBJ1-2 | TRBV29-1
CASSLSPRSYEQYF | TRBJ2-7 | TRBV5-1
CASSSTGGAPQPQHF | TRBJ1-5 | TRBV27
CASSETGNSPLHF | TRBJ1-6 | TRBV5-1
CASSLQGTNGYTF | TRBJ1-2 | TRBV6-5
CSVGGGETQYF | TRBJ2-5 | TRBV29-1
CASSSGGAFYGYTF | TRBJ1-2 | TRBV27
CAIRQTFSGNTIYF | TRBJ1-3 | TRBV10-3
CASSVGGSPLHF | TRBJ1-6 | TRBV9
CSVVMASYEQYF | TRBJ2-7 | TRBV29-1
CASSLAGEDLPRYF | TRBJ2-7 | TRBV7-2
CSVRGAAYEQYF | TRBJ2-7 | TRBV29-1
CAWSPTSAGPQHF | TRBJ1-5 | TRBV30
CASSFPDQTGYSNQPQHF | TRBJ1-5 | TRBV27
CSAQGGAGYGYTF | TRBJ1-2 | TRBV29-1
CASSQDRQEQYF | TRBJ2-7 | TRBV4-3
CAISEFPGGQTSDEQFF | TRBJ2-1 | TRBV10-3
CASSPGTVYMNTEAFF | TRBJ1-1 | TRBV5-1
CASRQLTAQAYEQYF | TRBJ2-7 | TRBV6-6
CAVGGTETQYF | TRBJ2-5 | TRBV10-3
CASSPPAGNSPLHF | TRBJ1-6 | TRBV18
CASSPDTGTWETQYF | TRBJ2-5 | TRBV18
CASSDPSGQPQHF | TRBJ1-5 | TRBV2
CASSSTGYTEAFF | TRBJ1-1 | TRBV5-5
CASSWRGQPQHF | TRBJ1-5 | TRBV27
CASSPNLQGGGTEAFF | TRBJ1-1 | TRBV4-3
CASNLGGLADEQFF | TRBJ2-1 | TRBV19
CASSSGGSVGQGRQYF | TRBJ2-7 | TRBV5-1
CAISDTTGQGYSYEQYF | TRBJ2-7 | TRBV10-3
CASSPGGEQFF | TRBJ2-1 | TRBV4-3
CASSQLVRYTRGYEQYF | TRBJ2-7 | TRBV23-1
CAWSNQDRVGQPQHF | TRBJ1-5 | TRBV30
CAWSGHYNSPLHF | TRBJ1-6 | TRBV30
CAWSVRQDSDGYTF | TRBJ1-2 | TRBV30
CASSLGQGIETQYF | TRBJ2-5 | TRBV7-9
CASSSNSGGSEQYF | TRBJ2-7 | TRBV7-6
CASSFRDRKTGELFF | TRBJ2-2 | TRBV5-6
CASSLRSSPLHF | TRBJ1-6 | TRBV28